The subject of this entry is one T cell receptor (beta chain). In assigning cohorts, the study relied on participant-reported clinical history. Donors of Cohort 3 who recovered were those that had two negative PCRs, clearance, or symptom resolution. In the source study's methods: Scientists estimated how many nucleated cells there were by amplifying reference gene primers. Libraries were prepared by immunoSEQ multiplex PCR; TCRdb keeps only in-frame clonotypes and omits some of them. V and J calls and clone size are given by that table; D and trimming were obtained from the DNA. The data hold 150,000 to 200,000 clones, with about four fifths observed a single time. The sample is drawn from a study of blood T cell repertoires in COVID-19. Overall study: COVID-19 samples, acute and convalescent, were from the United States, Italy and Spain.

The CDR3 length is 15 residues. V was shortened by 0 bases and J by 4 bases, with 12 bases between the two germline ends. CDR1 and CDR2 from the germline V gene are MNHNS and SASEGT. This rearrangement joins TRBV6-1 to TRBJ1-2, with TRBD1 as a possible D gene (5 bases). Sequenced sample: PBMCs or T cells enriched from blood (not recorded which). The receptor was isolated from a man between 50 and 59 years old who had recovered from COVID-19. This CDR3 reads CASSEARGRAYGYTF. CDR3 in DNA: TGTGCCAGCAGTGAAGCGCGTGGCAGGGCCTATGGCTACACCTTC.